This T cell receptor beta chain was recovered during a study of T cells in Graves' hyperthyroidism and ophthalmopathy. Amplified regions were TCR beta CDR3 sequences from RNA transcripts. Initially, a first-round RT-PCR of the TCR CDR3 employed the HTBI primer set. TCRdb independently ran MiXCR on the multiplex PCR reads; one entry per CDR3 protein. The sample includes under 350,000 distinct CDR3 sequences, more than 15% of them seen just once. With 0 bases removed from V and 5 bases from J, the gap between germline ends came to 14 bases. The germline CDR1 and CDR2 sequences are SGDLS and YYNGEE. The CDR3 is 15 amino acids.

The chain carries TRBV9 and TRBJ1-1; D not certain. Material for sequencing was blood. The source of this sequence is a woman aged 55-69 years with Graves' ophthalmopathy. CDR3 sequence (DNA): TGTGCCAGCAGCGTAGCTTCGGTGGGAGGGACTGAAGCTTTCTTT. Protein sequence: CASSVASVGGTEAFF.